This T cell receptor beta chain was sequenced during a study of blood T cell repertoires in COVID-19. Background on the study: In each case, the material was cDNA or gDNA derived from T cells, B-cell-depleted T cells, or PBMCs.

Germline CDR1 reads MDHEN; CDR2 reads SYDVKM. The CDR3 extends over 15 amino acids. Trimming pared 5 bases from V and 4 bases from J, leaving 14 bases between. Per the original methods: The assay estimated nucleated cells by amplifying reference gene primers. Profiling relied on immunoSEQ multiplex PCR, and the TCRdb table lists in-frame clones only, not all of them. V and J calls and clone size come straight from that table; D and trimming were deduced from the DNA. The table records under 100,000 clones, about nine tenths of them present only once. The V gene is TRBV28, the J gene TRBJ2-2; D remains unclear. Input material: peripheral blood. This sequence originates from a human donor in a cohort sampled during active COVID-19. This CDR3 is CASSLVESTTGELFF. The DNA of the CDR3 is TGTGCCAGCAGTCTGGTAGAAAGTACCACCGGGGAGCTGTTTTTT.